This TCR beta chain emerged from a study of T cell responses to AZD1222 COVID-19 vaccine. Study results and limitations: Nearly half of spike-specific TCRs reportedly target variant regions that are unmutated in the B.1.351 and B.1.1.7 variants. Baseline seropositivity occurred in only six AZD1222 recipients.

TCRdb's table, derived via immunoSEQ multiplex PCR, lists solely in-frame clones and lacks some. The sample lists about 110,000 clones; just under 90% were seen once. This clone was seen just once. What it binds is unknown. The CDR3 covers 14 residues. Germline lookup yields CDR1 KGHSH and CDR2 LQKENI. With 3 bases removed from V and 2 bases from J, the gap between germline ends came to 11 bases. The rearrangement links TRBV18 to TRBJ2-7; TRBD2 is a possible D gene (6 bases). This specimen was peripheral blood, taken on day 0 of AZD1222 vaccination. This receptor was taken from an adult in good health. Here the CDR3 DNA reads TGTGCCAGCTCACCGGGGACTCTTGCCTACGAGCAGTACTTC. Translated, it gives CASSPGTLAYEQYF.